The 10 T cell receptor beta chains given below trace back to one sample, sequenced in a study of human T cells and chemical hapten exposure. The time point: patch test 3, about 24 weeks after DPC sensitization. Treatment given: therapeutic diphenylcyclopropenone sensitization with weekly scalp DPC. TCRdb recomputed calls from the RACE reads with MiXCR, one row per CDR3 protein. The sample has 85,000 to 100,000 distinct CDR3 sequences, roughly 27% seen once. This material consisted of whole blood, taken in connection with sensitization to the hapten diphenylcyclopropenone (DPC). The source is a middle-aged man with alopecia areata. Some clones in this sample may be carry-over from other donors' samples.

This clonotype was counted between two and nine times. The chain combines TRBV7-2 with TRBJ1-2; D is unclear. The ends were cut back, 0 bases at V and 0 bases at J, with 8 bases in the middle. The V gene's germline CDR1 is SGHTA and CDR2 FQGNSA. The CDR3 consists of 15 residues. This CDR3 reads CASSLALKANYGYTF. DNA of the CDR3: TGTGCCAGCAGCTTAGCGTTGAAAGCTAACTATGGCTACACCTTC.

The chain joins TRBV11-2 to TRBJ2-2; no clear D gene. Germline CDR1 is SGHAT and CDR2 is FQNNGV. The CDR3 loop spans 13 amino acids. V lost 0 bases, J lost 6 bases, and 5 bases lay in between. Here the CDR3 DNA reads TGTGCCAGCAGCTTAGAAGGAGCCGGGGAGCTGTTTTTT. Residues: CASSLEGAGELFF.

The rearrangement links TRBV28 to TRBJ2-2, with 10 bases identical to TRBD2. J was trimmed by 1 base and V by 9 bases; bases with no gene match: 2. There are 14 residues in the CDR3. Germline V gene data show CDR1 as MDHEN and CDR2 as SYDVKM. CDR3 residues: CASLAGGNTGELFF. The DNA for the CDR3 is TGTGCCAGTTTAGCGGGAGGGAACACCGGGGAGCTGTTTTTT.

The table lists this clonotype with a count of one. A read error may account for a junction end that differs from germline. CDR3 in DNA: TGTGCCAGCAGCCCCCAGGTGGCAGGGGGCAGGTCACCCCTCCCCTTT. This gives the protein CASSPQVAGGRSPLPF. V usage is TRBV7-2 and J usage is TRBJ1-6, with 8 bases that match TRBD1. The CDR3 length is 16 residues. Germline values: CDR1 SGHTA, CDR2 FQGNSA.

The chain joins TRBV4-2 to TRBJ2-3, with no clear D. Germline CDR1 LGHNA, CDR2 YNFKEQ. This CDR3 spans 15 amino acids. V shed 0 bases and J shed 2 bases, with 9 bases lying between them. The CDR3, as DNA: TGTGCCAGCAGCCAAGATCCCGCAGCCACAGATACGCAGTATTTT. It codes for CASSQDPAATDTQYF.

This clonotype was seen only a few times. V and J are TRBV30 and TRBJ1-5; possible D gene TRBD1, 5 bases. V lost 5 bases, J lost 2 bases, and 7 bases lay in between. Per the germline V gene, CDR1 is GTSNPN and CDR2 is SVGIG (reference sequence). This CDR3 contains 12 residues. CDR3 sequence (DNA): TGTGCCTGGTCACAGGGCAATCAGCCCCAGCATTTT. Translating it yields CAWSQGNQPQHF.

This clonotype was seen a handful of times. V is TRBV7-2 and J is TRBJ1-4; 7 bases align to TRBD1. After removal of 5 bases from V and 4 bases from J, the junction contained 7 bases not matched to a gene. There are 15 residues in the CDR3. CDR1 is SGHTA, CDR2 FQGNSA, per germline. This chain's CDR3 is CASSTRDSCNEKLFF. The CDR3 DNA is TGTGCCAGCAGCACTAGGGACAGTTGTAATGAAAAACTGTTTTTT.

This clonotype was counted only a few times. The chain uses TRBV2 and TRBJ1-4; the D is unclear. Germline CDR1 and CDR2: SNHLY and FYNNEI. This CDR3 contains 14 residues. V dropped 3 bases and J dropped 6 bases, with 11 bases sitting between them. CDR3 protein: CASSEQEGDEKLFF. The CDR3 DNA sequence: TGTGCCAGCAGTGAGCAAGAGGGCGATGAAAAACTGTTTTTT.

This clonotype was seen ten or more times. The rearrangement uses TRBV20-1 and TRBJ2-7, with 7 bases matching TRBD2. This CDR3 has 14 residues. From germline, CDR1 is DFQATT and CDR2 SNEGSKA (reference sequence). Losses at the gene ends were 6 bases for V and 5 bases for J; bases not matched to a gene: 13. This CDR3 reads CSATPSGPMDEQYF. In nucleotides, the CDR3 is TGCAGTGCCACCCCTAGCGGCCCCATGGACGAGCAGTACTTC.

The gene calls are TRBV6-5 and TRBJ1-1; 7 positions match TRBD1. CDR1 and CDR2 from the germline V gene are MNHEY and SVGAGI. This CDR3 is built from 14 residues. With V trimmed by 4 bases and J by 4 bases, 6 bases remained unmatched. The CDR3 nucleotides are TGTGCCAGCAGTTTGGACAGGACCCGCACTGAAGCTTTCTTT. This gives the protein CASSLDRTRTEAFF.